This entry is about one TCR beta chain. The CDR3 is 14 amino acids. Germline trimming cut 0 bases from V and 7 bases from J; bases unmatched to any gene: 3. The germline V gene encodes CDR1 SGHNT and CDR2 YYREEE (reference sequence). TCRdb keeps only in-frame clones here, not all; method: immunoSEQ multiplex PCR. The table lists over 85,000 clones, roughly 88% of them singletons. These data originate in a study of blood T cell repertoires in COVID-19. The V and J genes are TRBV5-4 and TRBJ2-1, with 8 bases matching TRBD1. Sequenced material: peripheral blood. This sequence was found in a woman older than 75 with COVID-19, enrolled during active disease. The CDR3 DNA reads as TGTGCCAGCAGCTTGGGCCAGGGGGCGAATGAGCAGTTCTTC. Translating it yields CASSLGQGANEQFF.